One sample yielded the 18 T cell receptor beta chains listed below, sequenced in a study of OX40 agonist ivuxolimab in advanced cancers. TCRdb keeps only in-frame clones here, not all; method: immunoSEQ multiplex PCR. The sample lists tens of thousands of clones, around 84% occurring once. This specimen consisted of CD4+ or CD8+ T cells sorted from blood, obtained in a trial of the OX40 agonist ivuxolimab. The receptors derive from an adult with an advanced solid tumor such as melanoma, head and neck, liver or kidney cancer.

The rearrangement links TRBV2 to TRBJ1-6; TRBD1 is a possible D gene (6 bases). Trimming left V 4 bases short and J 7 bases short, with 11 bases between. The germline CDR1 and CDR2 sequences are SNHLY and FYNNEI. The CDR3 sequence is 14 residues long. CDR3 DNA sequence: TGTGCCAGCAGTGTGGACAGCAAAAATTCACCCCTCCACTTT. Residues: CASSVDSKNSPLHF.

As for this clone: Other nucleotide sequences in the sample specify the same CDR3. V and J are TRBV27 and TRBJ1-2, with 7 bases matching TRBD1. The CDR3 runs to 15 residues. With V trimmed by 3 bases and J by 2 bases, 6 bases remained unmatched. Germline CDR1 MNHEY, CDR2 SMNVEV (reference sequence). CDR3 residues: CASSFRGGINYGYTF. CDR3 bases: TGTGCCAGCAGTTTCAGGGGGGGGATCAACTATGGCTACACCTTC.

V and J are TRBV28 and TRBJ2-2, with D unclear. Germline V CDR1 and CDR2: MDHEN, SYDVKM. The length of the CDR3 is 12 residues. The V and J ends lost 8 bases and 4 bases respectively, with 8 bases between them. CDR3 region: CASGSSTGELFF. CDR3 coding DNA: TGTGCCAGCGGCTCGAGCACCGGGGAGCTGTTTTTT.

This rearrangement joins TRBV18 to TRBJ1-6, with D possibly matching TRBD1 (6 bases). The CDR3 has 17 amino acids. Germline CDR1 KGHSH, CDR2 LQKENI. Trimming pared 1 base from V and 8 bases from J, leaving 18 bases between. CDR3 sequence: CASSPLAGGGADSPLHF. In nucleotides, the CDR3 is TGTGCCAGCTCACCACTCGCTGGGGGGGGCGCCGATTCACCCCTCCACTTT.

The sample holds one count of this clone. The chain employs TRBV5-1 and TRBJ1-2; D gene unclear. V lost 7 bases and J lost 8, with 21 bases in between. The V gene's germline CDR1 is SGHRS and CDR2 YFSETQ. The CDR3 has 14 residues. CDR3 sequence (DNA): TGCGCCAGCGCTTTAGAGGGAGGGAATGGAGGCTACACCTTC. Translated: CASALEGGNGGYTF.

The CDR3 nucleotides read TGCGCCAGCAGCTTATCCGATACGCAGTATTTT. This sequence encodes CASSLSDTQYF. The chain joins TRBV5-1 to TRBJ2-3; no clear D. Looked up from germline, CDR1 is SGHRS and CDR2 is YFSETQ. The CDR3 contains 11 residues. V was pared by 2 bases and J by 6 bases, with 4 bases between.

The CDR3 nucleotides are TGCGCCAGCAACGGACCGGCCCCCAAGGCTGAAGCTTTCTTT. Protein: CASNGPAPKAEAFF. The genes are TRBV5-1 and TRBJ1-1; no clear D. The CDR3 consists of 14 residues. Trimming left V 6 bases short and J 6 bases short, with 18 bases between. Germline-derived CDR1 and CDR2 are SGHRS and YFSETQ.

This clone was recorded a few times. The rearrangement joins TRBV11-2 to TRBJ1-5, with D uncertain. The CDR3 runs to 14 residues. The germline V gene has CDR1 SGHAT and CDR2 FQNNGV. Trimming stripped 5 bases from V and 4 bases from J, with 12 bases between. The CDR3 reads CASSPGVLNQPQHF. CDR3 nucleotide sequence: TGTGCCAGCAGCCCCGGGGTTCTAAATCAGCCCCAGCATTTT. The complete variable domain, with remaining parts taken from reference TRBV11-2 and TRBJ1-5, reads EAGVAQSPRYKIIEKRQSVAFWCNPISGHATLYWYQQILGQGPKLLIQFQNNGVVDDSQLPKDRFSAERLKGVDSTLKIQPAKLEDSAVYLCASSPGVLNQPQHFGDGTRLSIL.

The chain has TRBV6-1 and TRBJ2-3, with no clear D. CDR1 is MNHNS and CDR2 is SASEGT in the germline V gene. Trimming took 6 bases from V and 6 from J, leaving 10 bases between them. This CDR3 has 12 residues. The CDR3 here is CASRWLVDTQYF. CDR3 coding DNA: TGTGCCAGCAGGTGGTTGGTCGATACGCAGTATTTT.

This clone was recorded a few times. The chain couples TRBV7-2 to TRBJ1-3; D is uncertain. The CDR3 has 14 residues. CDR1 is SGHTA and CDR2 is FQGNSA in the germline V gene. With 1 base removed from V and 8 bases from J, the gap between germline ends came to 12 bases. The CDR3, as DNA: TGTGCCAGCAGCTTAGTCGCCCTGGGAGACACCATATATTTT. Encoded protein: CASSLVALGDTIYF.

This clone was observed a few times. The chain has TRBV5-1 and TRBJ1-1; 8 bases line up with TRBD1. Unmatched junction bases numbered 2, after V lost 7 bases and J lost 0 bases. Germline V gene lookup returns CDR1 SGHRS and CDR2 YFSETQ. This CDR3 comprises 13 residues. CDR3 region: CASRQGLNTEAFF. CDR3 DNA sequence: TGCGCCAGCCGACAGGGGCTGAACACTGAAGCTTTCTTT. Variable domain in full (rest from reference TRBV5-1 and TRBJ1-1): KAGVTQTPRYLIKTRGQQVTLSCSPISGHRSVSWYQQTPGQGLQFLFEYFSETQRNKGNFPGRFSGRQFSNSRSEMNVSTLELGDSALYLCASRQGLNTEAFFGQGTRLTVV.

V gene TRBV19 combines with J gene TRBJ1-2; D is unclear. The CDR3 consists of 14 residues. Germline V gives CDR1 LNHDA, CDR2 SQIVND (reference sequence). V lost 4 bases to trimming and J lost 8 bases, with 17 bases between them. CDR3 nucleotide sequence: TGTGCCAGTAGTACCGGGCCCTTATCCAGGGGCTACACCTTC. Its protein is CASSTGPLSRGYTF.

This chain links TRBV27 with TRBJ1-1; 7 bases fit TRBD1. Germline V gene lookup returns CDR1 MNHEY and CDR2 SMNVEV (reference sequence). This CDR3 is built from 14 residues. Trimming took 5 bases from V and 1 from J; bases not matched to a gene: 4. DNA of the CDR3: TGTGCCAGCAGTCCACAGGGGCGGAACACTGAAGCTTTCTTT. This translates into CASSPQGRNTEAFF.

The rearrangement links TRBV10-2 to TRBJ1-1; 10 nucleotides line up with TRBD1. This CDR3 region has 16 residues. V was pared by 2 bases and J by 2 bases, with 5 bases of the junction left unmatched. Per germline, CDR1 WSHSY and CDR2 SAAADI. In DNA form, the CDR3 reads TGCGCCAGCAGTGAGGGGACAGGGGATGGAAACACTGAAGCTTTCTTT. Encoded protein: CASSEGTGDGNTEAFF.

The chain carries TRBV13 and TRBJ2-3, with 11 bases matching TRBD2. CDR1 is PRHDT and CDR2 is FYEKMQ in the germline V gene (reference sequence). With 4 bases clipped from V and 0 bases from J, the junction kept 3 bases outside the gene matches. The CDR3 runs to 16 residues. CDR3 protein: CASSYTSGGSTDTQYF. The DNA for the CDR3 is TGTGCCAGCAGCTATACTAGCGGGGGTAGCACAGATACGCAGTATTTT. Using reference TRBV13 and TRBJ2-3 for the parts outside the CDR3, the full variable domain is AAGVIQSPRHLIKEKRETATLKCYPIPRHDTVYWYQQGPGQDPQFLISFYEKMQSDKGSIPDRFSAQQFSDYHSELNMSSLELGDSALYFCASSYTSGGSTDTQYFGPGTRLTVL.

The chain couples TRBV27 to TRBJ1-2; D gene unclear. The germline V and J ends were trimmed by 6 bases and 1 base, with 15 bases remaining between them. CDR3 length: 15 residues. Germline V gene lookup returns CDR1 MNHEY and CDR2 SMNVEV (reference sequence). CDR3 DNA: TGTGCCAGCAGCCGAAACCCTGGACGTAACTATGGCTACACCTTC. It is translated as CASSRNPGRNYGYTF.

The V gene is TRBV19, the J gene TRBJ2-7; no reliable D call. The length of the CDR3 is 14 residues. CDR1 is LNHDA, CDR2 SQIVND, per germline (reference sequence). V lost 1 base and J 5 bases, leaving 12 bases between the germline ends. CDR3 coding DNA: TGTGCCAGTAGTATAGTCATCAGGCCCCACGAGCAGTACTTC. It codes for CASSIVIRPHEQYF. The whole variable domain, remainder taken from reference TRBV19 and TRBJ2-7, is DGGITQSPKYLFRKEGQNVTLSCEQNLNHDAMYWYRQDPGQGLRLIYYSQIVNDFQKGDIAEGYSVSREKKESFPLTVTSAQKNPTAFYLCASSIVIRPHEQYFGPGTRLTVT.

The rearrangement uses TRBV7-9 and TRBJ2-7, with a possible D match to TRBD1 (5 bases). V lost 3 bases and J 7 bases, leaving 16 bases between the germline ends. Germline V CDR1 and CDR2: SEHNR, FQNEAQ (reference sequence). The CDR3 length is 14 residues. The CDR3 DNA sequence: TGTGCCAGCAGCTTCTTTTCCAGGGTCGGGGAGCAGTACTTC. Translation gives CASSFFSRVGEQYF.